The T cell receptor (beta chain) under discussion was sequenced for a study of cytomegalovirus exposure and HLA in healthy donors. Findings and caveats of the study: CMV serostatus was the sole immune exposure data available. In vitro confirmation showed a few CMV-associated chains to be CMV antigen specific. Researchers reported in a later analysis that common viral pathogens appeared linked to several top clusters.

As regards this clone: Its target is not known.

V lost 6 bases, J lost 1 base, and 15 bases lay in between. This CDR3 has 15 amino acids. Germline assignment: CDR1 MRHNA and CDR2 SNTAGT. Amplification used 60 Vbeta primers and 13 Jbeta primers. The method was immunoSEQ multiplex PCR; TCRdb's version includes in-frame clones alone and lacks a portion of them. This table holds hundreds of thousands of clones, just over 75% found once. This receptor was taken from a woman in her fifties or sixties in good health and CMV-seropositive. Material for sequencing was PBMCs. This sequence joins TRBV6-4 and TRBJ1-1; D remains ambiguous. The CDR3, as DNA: TGTGCCAGCAGCCCGTCCGTTACACGGAACACTGAAGCTTTCTTT. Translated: CASSPSVTRNTEAFF.